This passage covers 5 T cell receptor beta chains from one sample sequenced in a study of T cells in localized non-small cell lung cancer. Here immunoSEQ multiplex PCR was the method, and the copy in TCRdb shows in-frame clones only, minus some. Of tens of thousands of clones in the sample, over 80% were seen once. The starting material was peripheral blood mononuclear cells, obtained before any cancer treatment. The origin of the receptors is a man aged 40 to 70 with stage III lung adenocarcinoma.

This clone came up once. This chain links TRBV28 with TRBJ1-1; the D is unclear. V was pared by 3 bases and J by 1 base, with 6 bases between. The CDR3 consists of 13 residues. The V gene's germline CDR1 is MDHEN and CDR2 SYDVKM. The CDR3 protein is CASSFIGNTEAFF. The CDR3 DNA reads TGTGCCAGCAGTTTTATAGGGAACACTGAAGCTTTCTTT.

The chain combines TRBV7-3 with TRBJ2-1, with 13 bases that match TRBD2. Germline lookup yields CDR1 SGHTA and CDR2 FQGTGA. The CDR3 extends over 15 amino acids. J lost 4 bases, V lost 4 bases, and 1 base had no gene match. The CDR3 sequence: CASSSTSGGYNEQFF. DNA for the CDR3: TGTGCCAGCAGCTCGACTAGCGGGGGGTACAATGAGCAGTTCTTC. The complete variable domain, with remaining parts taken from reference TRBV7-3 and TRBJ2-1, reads GAGVSQTPSNKVTEKGKYVELRCDPISGHTALYWYRQSLGQGPEFLIYFQGTGAADDSGLPNDRFFAVRPEGSVSTLKIQRTERGDSAVYLCASSSTSGGYNEQFFGPGTRLTVL.

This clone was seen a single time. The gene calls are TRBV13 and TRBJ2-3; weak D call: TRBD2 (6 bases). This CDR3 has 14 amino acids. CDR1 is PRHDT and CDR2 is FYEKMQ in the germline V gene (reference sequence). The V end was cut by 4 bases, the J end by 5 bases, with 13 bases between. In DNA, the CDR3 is TGTGCCAGCAGCTCCCGCCCGGGGGTAGATACGCAGTATTTT. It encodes CASSSRPGVDTQYF.

In DNA form, the CDR3 reads TGTGCCAGCAGCTCCTTGACTAGCGGGATTCACGGCGGGGAGCTGTTTTTT. Its translation: CASSSLTSGIHGGELFF. The chain links TRBV7-9 to TRBJ2-2; 11 bases are shared with TRBD2. After removal of 4 bases from V and 7 bases from J, the junction contained 11 bases not matched to a gene. Germline CDR1 is SEHNR and CDR2 is FQNEAQ (reference sequence). The CDR3 is made up of 17 amino acids.

CDR3 region: CASSNAAGENYGYTF. DNA of the CDR3: TGTGCCAGCAGCAACGCTGCTGGAGAAAACTATGGCTACACCTTC. The rearrangement joins TRBV7-9 to TRBJ1-2; D not resolved. Germline lookup yields CDR1 SEHNR and CDR2 FQNEAQ (reference sequence). Trimming took 5 bases from V and 2 from J, leaving 15 bases between them. The CDR3 is 15 amino acids.